A single T cell receptor beta chain is shown here with its context. Its antigen is still unknown. UMIs were added to TCR cDNA along with a universal primer site when it was made by 5'RACE template switching. TCRdb itself ran the 5' RACE reads through MiXCR, one entry per CDR3 protein. The top ten hold around 17% of the sample, which has roughly 310,000 distinct CDR3 sequences, approximately 9% seen once. Trimming removed 1 base at V and 6 bases at J, with 8 bases between. The CDR3 spans 12 residues. From germline, CDR1 is SGHDT and CDR2 YYEEEE. These data come from a study of T cells after yellow fever vaccination. Study-wide context: Fractions containing few cells were prepared with SMART-Seq v4 Ultra Low Input. Findings of the study overall: Overlap between CD4 and CD8 compartments was detected for a small share of clonotypes. Abundant clonotypes from the bulk population could contaminate FACS-sorted repertoires.

The sequencing here drew on PBMCs, taken on the day of the first yellow fever vaccination. The source of this sequence is a man aged 18 to 29 who received the YFV17D yellow fever vaccine. This sequence joins TRBV5-6 and TRBJ2-7; TRBD2 might be the D (5 bases). CDR3 DNA: TGTGCCAGCAGCTTGACCGGGGTCGAGCAGTACGTC. It translates to CASSLTGVEQYV.